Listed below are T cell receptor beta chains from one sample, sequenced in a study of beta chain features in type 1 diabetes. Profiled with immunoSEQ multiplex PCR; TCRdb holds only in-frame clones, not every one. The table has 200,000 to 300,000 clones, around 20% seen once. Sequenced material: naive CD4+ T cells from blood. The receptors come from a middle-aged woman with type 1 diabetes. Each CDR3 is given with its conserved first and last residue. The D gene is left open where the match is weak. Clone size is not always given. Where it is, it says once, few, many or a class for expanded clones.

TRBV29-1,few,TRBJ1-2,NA,TGCAGCGTTGAAAGGCAGGGATGGTACTATGGCTACACCTTC,CSVERQGWYYGYTF
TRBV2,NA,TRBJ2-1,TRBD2,TGTGCCAGCAGTGAAGTCCCGGGACTAGCGGATATCTACAATGAGCAGTTCTTC,CASSEVPGLADIYNEQFF
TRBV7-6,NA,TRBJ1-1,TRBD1,TGTGCCAGCAGCTTATCGATCCAGGGGGGGAACACTGAAGCTTTCTTT,CASSLSIQGGNTEAFF
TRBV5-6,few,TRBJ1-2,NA,TGTGCCAGCAGCTTGGGAGCTGGCTACACCTTC,CASSLGAGYTF
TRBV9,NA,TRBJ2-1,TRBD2,TGTGCCAGCAGCGCGGGGAGACGGGGCGGGGGAACCTACAATGAGCAGTTCTTC,CASSAGRRGGGTYNEQFF
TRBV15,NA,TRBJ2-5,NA,TGTGCCACCAGCAGAGATCTGGAGACCCAGTACTTC,CATSRDLETQYF
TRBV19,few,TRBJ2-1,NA,TGTGCCAGTAGCGCAGGGCCACTTTGGTTGAATGAGCAGTTCTTC,CASSAGPLWLNEQFF
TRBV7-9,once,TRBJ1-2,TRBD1,TGTGCCAGCAGCTCGCAGGGGGCGCCTGCAATTGGAGGAGGCTACACCTTC,CASSSQGAPAIGGGYTF
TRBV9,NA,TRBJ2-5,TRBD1,TGTGCCAGCAGCGTGGGGACAGCCCAAGAGACCCAGTACTTC,CASSVGTAQETQYF
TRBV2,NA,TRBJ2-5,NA,TGTGCCGCTTACAGGGAAGAGACCCAGTACTTC,CAAYREETQYF
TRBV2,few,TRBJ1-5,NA,TGTGCCAGCAGTGAATCGGCAGGGTATCAGCCCCAGCATTTT,CASSESAGYQPQHF
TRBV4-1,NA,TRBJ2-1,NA,TGCGCCAGCAGCCAAGTCGCGGACAGCTCCTACAATGAGCAGTTCTTC,CASSQVADSSYNEQFF
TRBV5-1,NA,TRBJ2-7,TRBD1,TGCGCCAGCAGGGAGGGGACAGGACCAGCCTACGAGCAGTACTTC,CASREGTGPAYEQYF
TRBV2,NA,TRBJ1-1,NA,TGTGCCAGCAGTGAGAACAGGAACACTGAAGCTTTCTTT,CASSENRNTEAFF
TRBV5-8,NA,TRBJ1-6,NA,TGTGCCAGCAGCTTCAAAGGCCGGAGCTCCTATAATTCACCCCTCCACTTT,CASSFKGRSSYNSPLHF
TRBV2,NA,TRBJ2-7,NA,TGTGCCAGCAGTTTTTTCTCCGGGACTCGGTTC,CASSFFSGTRF
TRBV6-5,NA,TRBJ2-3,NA,TGTGCCAGCAGTTACTTTGGCGGGGCAGATACGCAGTATTTT,CASSYFGGADTQYF
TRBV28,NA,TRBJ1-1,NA,TGTGCCAGCAGCCCAGGGAATACAGGGGCTTTCTTT,CASSPGNTGAFF
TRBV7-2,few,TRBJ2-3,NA,TGTGCCAGCAGCACAAGACTAGGACCAGATACGCAGTATTTT,CASSTRLGPDTQYF
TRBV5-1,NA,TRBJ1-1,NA,TGCGCCAGCAACGGGGGTTTGAACACTGAAGCTTTCTTT,CASNGGLNTEAFF
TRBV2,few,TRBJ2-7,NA,TGTGCCAGCAGTTTGGGTCTTGACAACGAGCAGTACTTC,CASSLGLDNEQYF
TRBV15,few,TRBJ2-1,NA,TGTGCCACCAGCAGAGCGCAGGGGGGGCAGTTCTTC,CATSRAQGGQFF
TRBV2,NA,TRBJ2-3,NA,TGTGCCAGCAGTCCGACAGATACGCAGTATTTT,CASSPTDTQYF
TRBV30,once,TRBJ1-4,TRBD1,TGTGCCTGGAGTCTGACAGGGAACAAGAATGAAAAACTGTTTTTT,CAWSLTGNKNEKLFF
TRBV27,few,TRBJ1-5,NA,TGTGCCAGCAGTTTCCGCAAGGAGACAGTTTATAGCAATCAGCCCCAGCATTTT,CASSFRKETVYSNQPQHF
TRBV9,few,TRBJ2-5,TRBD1,TGTGCCAGCTCCGCGGGACAGGGGGTGGGGGAGACCCAGTACTTC,CASSAGQGVGETQYF
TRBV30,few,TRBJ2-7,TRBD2,TGTGCCTGGTATAAGGGGGGACTAGCGAAGGAGCAGTACTTC,CAWYKGGLAKEQYF
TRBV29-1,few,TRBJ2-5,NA,TGCAGCGTTGGGGGGGGGCCGCTGGGGGAGACCCAGTACTTC,CSVGGGPLGETQYF
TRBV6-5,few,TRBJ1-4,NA,TGTGCCAGCAGTCAACAGGGCGGCGAAAAACTGTTTTTT,CASSQQGGEKLFF
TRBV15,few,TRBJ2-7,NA,TGTGCCACCAGCAGAGCGGGTTCCGAGCAGTACTTC,CATSRAGSEQYF
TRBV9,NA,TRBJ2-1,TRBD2,TGTGCCAGCAGCGTAGATAGCGGGAGTTGGGATGAGCAGTTCTTC,CASSVDSGSWDEQFF
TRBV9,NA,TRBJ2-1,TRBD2,TGTGCCAGCAGCGTCACCGGGACTAGGGGTCAGGAGCAGTTCTTC,CASSVTGTRGQEQFF
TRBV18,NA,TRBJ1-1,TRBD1,TGTGCCAGCTCACCGGTCGGAACAGGGGGCGGTGGAACTGAAGCTTTCTTT,CASSPVGTGGGGTEAFF
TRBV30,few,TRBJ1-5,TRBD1,TGTGCCTGGAGGGGGACAGACGATCAGCCCCAGCATTTT,CAWRGTDDQPQHF
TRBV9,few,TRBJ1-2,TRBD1,TGTGCCAGCAGCCCGGGGACAGAAAGCTATGGCTACACCTTC,CASSPGTESYGYTF
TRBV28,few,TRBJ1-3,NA,TGTGCCAGCAGCCTCGGAAACACCATATATTTT,CASSLGNTIYF
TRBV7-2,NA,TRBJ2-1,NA,TGTGCCAGCAGCTACAGGGATATAGAGCAGTTCTTC,CASSYRDIEQFF
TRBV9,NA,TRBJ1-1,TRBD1,TGTGCCAGCAGCGACAAAGTGGGACAGGGCGCGAACACTGAAGCTTTCTTT,CASSDKVGQGANTEAFF
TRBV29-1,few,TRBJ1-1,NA,TGCAGCGTTATAGTCACGAACACTGAAGCTTTCTTT,CSVIVTNTEAFF
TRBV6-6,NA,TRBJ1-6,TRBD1,TGTGCCAGCAAGGGACAGGGGAGGAATTCACCCCTCCACTTT,CASKGQGRNSPLHF
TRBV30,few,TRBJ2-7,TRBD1,TGTGCCTGGAGTCGGGACAGGGGGGATTTCCACGAGCAGTACTTC,CAWSRDRGDFHEQYF
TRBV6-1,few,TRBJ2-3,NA,TGTGCCAGCAGGGGCAGGGGGGCAGATACGCAGTATTTT,CASRGRGADTQYF
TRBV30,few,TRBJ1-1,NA,TGTGCCTGGAGTAAGGGGATGTTGAACACTGAAGCTTTCTTT,CAWSKGMLNTEAFF
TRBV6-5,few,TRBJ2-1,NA,TGTGCCAGCAGTTACTCGAGGGGGATCTATGAGCAGTTCTTC,CASSYSRGIYEQFF
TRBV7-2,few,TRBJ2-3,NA,TGTGCCAGCAGCTTAGGGCAGTCCACAGATACGCAGTATTTT,CASSLGQSTDTQYF
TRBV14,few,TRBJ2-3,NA,TGTGCCAGCAGCCGGCAGACAGATACGCAGTATTTT,CASSRQTDTQYF
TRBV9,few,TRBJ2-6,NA,TGTGCCAGCAGCCCAGATTTGGCCTCTGGGGCCAACGTCCTGACTTTC,CASSPDLASGANVLTF